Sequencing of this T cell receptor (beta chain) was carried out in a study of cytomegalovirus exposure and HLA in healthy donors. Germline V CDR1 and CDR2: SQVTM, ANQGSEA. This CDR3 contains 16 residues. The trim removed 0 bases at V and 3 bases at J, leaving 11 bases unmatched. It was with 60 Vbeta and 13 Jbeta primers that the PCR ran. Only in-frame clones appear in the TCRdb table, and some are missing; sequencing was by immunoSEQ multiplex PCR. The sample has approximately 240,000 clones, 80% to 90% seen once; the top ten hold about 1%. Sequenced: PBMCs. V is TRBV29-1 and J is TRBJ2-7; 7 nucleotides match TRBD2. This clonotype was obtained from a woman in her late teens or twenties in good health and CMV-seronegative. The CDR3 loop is CSVEDPFGGSNYEQYF. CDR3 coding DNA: TGCAGCGTTGAAGATCCTTTTGGCGGGAGCAACTACGAGCAGTACTTC.